This T cell receptor (beta chain) comes out of a study of blood T cells in healthy people across ages. Study details: Template switching recovered approximately one barcoded beta molecule for every two T cells. Findings of the study overall: Observed TCR beta diversity per million T cells went down as age went up. This fall followed a roughly linear course with age.

Trimming removed 0 bases at V and 4 bases at J, with 16 bases between. This CDR3 region has 16 residues. Germline V CDR1 and CDR2: SGHRS, YFSETQ. Worth noting for this clonotype: Its target is not known.

A second PCR of roughly 7 to 11 cycles used a sample-barcoded 5' primer and a J-beta primer mix. MiXCR was run by TCRdb on the 5' RACE reads, yielding one entry per CDR3 protein. The repertoire holds nearly 1 million distinct CDR3 sequences, with roughly 51% as singletons. Source material: blood. This sequence originates from a woman aged 55-70 years in good health. The rearrangement links TRBV5-1 to TRBJ2-5; possibly TRBD1 for D (5 bases). CDR3 DNA sequence: TGCGCCAGCAGCTTGGTGCAGGGTCGGATCTCAGAGACCCAGTACTTC. Translating it yields CASSLVQGRISETQYF.